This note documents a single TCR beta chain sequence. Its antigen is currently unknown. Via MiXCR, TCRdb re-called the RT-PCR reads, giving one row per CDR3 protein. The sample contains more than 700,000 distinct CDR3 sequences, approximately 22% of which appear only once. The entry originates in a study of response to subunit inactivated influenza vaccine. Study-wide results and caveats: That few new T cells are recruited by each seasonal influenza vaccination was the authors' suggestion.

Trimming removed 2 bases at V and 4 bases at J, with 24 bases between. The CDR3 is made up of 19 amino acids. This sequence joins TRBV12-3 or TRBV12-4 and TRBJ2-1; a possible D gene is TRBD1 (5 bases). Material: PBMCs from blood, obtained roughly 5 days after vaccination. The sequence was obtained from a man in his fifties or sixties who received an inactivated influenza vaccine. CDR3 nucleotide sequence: TGTGCCAGCAGTTTAAGTTCAGGTGGGCGTGGGGCGGCATACAATGAGCAGTTCTTC. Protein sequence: CASSLSSGGRGAAYNEQFF.